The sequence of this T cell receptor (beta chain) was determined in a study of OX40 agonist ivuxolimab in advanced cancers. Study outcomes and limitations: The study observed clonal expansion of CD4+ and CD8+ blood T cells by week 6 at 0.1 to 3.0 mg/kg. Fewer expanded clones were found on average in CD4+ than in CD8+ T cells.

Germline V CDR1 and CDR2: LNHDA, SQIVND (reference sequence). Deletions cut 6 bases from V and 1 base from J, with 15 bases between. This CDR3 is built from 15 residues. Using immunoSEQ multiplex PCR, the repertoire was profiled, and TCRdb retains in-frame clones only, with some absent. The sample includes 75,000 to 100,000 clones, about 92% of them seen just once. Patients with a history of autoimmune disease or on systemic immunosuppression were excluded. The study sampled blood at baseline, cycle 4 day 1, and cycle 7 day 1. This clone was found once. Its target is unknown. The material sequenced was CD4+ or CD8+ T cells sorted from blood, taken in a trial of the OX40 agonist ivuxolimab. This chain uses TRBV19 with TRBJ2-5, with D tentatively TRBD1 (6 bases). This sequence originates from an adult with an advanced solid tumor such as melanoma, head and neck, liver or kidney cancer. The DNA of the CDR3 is TGTGCCAGTAGGCGAGGGGGAGAGGGCCAAGAGACCCAGTACTTC. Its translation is CASRRGGEGQETQYF.